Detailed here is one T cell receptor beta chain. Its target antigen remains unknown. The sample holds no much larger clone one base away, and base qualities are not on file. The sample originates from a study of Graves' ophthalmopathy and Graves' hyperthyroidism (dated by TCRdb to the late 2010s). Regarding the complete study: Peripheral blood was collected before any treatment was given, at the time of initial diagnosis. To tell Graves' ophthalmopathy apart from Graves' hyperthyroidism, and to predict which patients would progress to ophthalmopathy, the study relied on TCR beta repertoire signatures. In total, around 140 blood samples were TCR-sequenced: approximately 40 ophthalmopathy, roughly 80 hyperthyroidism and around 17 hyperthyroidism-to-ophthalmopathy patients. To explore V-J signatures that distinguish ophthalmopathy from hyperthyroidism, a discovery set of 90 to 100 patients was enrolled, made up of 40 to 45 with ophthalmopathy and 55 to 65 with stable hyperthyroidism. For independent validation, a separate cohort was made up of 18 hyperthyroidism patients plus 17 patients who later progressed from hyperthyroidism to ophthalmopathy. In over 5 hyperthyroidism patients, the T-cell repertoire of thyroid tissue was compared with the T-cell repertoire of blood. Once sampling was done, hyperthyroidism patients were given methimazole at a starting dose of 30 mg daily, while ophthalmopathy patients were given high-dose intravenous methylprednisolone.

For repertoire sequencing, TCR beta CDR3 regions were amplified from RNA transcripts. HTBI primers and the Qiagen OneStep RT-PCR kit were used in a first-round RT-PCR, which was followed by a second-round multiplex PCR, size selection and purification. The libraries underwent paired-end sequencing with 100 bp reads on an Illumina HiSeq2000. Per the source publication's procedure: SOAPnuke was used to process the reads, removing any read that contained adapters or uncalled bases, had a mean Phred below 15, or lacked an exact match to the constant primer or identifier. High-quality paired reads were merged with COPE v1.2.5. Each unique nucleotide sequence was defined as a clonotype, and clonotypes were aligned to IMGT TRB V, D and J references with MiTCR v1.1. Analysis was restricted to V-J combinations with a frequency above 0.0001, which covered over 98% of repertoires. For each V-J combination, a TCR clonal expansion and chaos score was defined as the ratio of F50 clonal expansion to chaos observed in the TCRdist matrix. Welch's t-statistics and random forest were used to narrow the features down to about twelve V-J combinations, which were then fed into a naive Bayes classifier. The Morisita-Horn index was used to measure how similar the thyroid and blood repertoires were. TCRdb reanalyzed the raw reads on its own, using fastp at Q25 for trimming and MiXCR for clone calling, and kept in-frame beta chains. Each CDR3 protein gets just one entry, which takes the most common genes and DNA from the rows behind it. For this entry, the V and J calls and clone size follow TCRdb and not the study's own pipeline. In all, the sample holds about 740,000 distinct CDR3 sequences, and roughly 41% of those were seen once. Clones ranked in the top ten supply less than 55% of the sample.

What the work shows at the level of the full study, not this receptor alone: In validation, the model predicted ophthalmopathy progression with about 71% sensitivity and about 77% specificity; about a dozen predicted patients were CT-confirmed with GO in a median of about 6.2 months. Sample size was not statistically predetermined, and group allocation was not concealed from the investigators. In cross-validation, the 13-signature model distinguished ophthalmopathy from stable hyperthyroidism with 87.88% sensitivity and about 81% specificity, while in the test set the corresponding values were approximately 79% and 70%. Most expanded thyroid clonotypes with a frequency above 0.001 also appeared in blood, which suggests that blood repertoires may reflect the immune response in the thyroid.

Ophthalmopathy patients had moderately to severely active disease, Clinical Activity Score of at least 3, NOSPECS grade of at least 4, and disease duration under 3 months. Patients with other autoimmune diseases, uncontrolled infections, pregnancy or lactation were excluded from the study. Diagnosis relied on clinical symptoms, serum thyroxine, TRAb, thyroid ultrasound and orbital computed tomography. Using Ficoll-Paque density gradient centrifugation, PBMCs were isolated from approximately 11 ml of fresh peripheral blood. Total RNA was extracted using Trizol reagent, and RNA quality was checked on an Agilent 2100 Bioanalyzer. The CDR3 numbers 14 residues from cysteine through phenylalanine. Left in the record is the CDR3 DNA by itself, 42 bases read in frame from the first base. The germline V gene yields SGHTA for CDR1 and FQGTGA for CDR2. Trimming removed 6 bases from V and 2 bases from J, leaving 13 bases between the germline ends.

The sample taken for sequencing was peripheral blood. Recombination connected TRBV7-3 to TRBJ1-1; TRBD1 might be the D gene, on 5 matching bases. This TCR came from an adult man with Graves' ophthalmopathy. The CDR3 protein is CASSLWGPNTEAFF. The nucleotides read TGTGCCAGCAGTTTATGGGGACCTAACACTGAAGCTTTCTTT. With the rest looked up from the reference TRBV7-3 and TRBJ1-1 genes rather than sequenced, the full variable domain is GAGVSQTPSNKVTEKGKYVELRCDPISGHTALYWYRQSLGQGPEFLIYFQGTGAADDSGLPNDRFFAVRPEGSVSTLKIQRTERGDSAVYLCASSLWGPNTEAFFGQGTRLTVV.